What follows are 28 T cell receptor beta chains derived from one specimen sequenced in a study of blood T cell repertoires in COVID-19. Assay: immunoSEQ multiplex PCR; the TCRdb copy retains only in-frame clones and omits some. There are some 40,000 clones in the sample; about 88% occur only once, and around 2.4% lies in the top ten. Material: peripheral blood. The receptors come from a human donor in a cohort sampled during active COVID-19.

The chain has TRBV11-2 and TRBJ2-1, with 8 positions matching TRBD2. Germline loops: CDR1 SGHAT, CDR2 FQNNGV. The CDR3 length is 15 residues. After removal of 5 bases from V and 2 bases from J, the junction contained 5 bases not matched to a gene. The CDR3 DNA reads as TGTGCCAGCAGCCTTCTAGCGGGCCCCTACAATGAGCAGTTCTTC. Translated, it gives CASSLLAGPYNEQFF.

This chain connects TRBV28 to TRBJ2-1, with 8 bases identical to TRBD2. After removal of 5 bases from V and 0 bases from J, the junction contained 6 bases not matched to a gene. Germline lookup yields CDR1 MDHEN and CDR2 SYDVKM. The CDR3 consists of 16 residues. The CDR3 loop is CASSPGGARSYNEQFF. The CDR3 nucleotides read TGTGCCAGCAGTCCCGGGGGGGCCCGCTCCTACAATGAGCAGTTCTTC. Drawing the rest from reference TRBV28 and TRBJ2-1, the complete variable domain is DVKVTQSSRYLVKRTGEKVFLECVQDMDHENMFWYRQDPGLGLRLIYFSYDVKMKEKGDIPEGYSVSREKKERFSLILESASTNQTSMYLCASSPGGARSYNEQFFGPGTRLTVL.

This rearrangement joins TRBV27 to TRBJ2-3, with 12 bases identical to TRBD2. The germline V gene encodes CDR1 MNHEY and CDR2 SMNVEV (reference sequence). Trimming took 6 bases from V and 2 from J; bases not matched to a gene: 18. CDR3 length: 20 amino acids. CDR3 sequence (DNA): TGTGCCAGCAGGAGAAAATTACTAGCGGGGGGAATCGTAGCCACAGATACGCAGTATTTT. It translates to CASRRKLLAGGIVATDTQYF.

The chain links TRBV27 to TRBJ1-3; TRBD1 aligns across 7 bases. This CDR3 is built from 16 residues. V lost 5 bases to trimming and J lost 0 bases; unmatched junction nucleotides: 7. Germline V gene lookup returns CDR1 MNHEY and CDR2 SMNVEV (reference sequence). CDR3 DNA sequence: TGTGCCAGCAGTCCCACGACAGGGTTCTCTGGAAACACCATATATTTT. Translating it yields CASSPTTGFSGNTIYF.

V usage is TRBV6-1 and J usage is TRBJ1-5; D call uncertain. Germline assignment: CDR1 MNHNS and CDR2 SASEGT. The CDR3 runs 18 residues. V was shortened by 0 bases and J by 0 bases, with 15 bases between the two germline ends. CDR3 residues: CASSEALGRPYSNQPQHF. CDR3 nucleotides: TGTGCCAGCAGTGAAGCGTTGGGCAGACCCTATAGCAATCAGCCCCAGCATTTT.

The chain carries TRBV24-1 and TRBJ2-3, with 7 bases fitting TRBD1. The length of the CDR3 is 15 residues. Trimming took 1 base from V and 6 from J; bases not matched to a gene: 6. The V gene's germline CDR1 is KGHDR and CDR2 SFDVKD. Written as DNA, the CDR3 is TGTGCCACCAGTGATTTTAACAGGGGTGGGGATACGCAGTATTTT. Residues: CATSDFNRGGDTQYF.

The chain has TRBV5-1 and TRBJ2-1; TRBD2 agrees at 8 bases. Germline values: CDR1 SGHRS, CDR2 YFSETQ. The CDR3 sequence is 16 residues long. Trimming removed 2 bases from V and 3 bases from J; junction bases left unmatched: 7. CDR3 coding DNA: TGCGCCAGCAGCTTACTGAGCGGGGGTGGCTACAATGAGCAGTTCTTC. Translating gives CASSLLSGGGYNEQFF. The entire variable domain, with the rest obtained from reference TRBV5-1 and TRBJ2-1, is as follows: KAGVTQTPRYLIKTRGQQVTLSCSPISGHRSVSWYQQTPGQGLQFLFEYFSETQRNKGNFPGRFSGRQFSNSRSEMNVSTLELGDSALYLCASSLLSGGGYNEQFFGPGTRLTVL.

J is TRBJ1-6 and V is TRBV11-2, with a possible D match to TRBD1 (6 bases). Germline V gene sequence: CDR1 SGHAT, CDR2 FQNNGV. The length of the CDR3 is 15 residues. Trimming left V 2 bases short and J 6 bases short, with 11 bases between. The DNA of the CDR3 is TGTGCCAGCAGCTTACAAGCCAGGGGTAATTCACCCCTCCACTTT. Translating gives CASSLQARGNSPLHF.

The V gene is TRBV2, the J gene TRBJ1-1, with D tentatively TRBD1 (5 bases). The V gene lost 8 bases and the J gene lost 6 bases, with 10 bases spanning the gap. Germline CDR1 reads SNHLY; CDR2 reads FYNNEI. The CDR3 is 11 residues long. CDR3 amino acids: CASGAGPEAFF. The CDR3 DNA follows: TGTGCCAGCGGGGCGGGACCTGAAGCTTTCTTT.

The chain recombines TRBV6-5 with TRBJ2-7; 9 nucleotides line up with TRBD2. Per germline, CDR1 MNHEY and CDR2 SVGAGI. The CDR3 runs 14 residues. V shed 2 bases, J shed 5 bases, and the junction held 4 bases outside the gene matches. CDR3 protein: CASSYGGTSHEQYF. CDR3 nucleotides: TGTGCCAGCAGTTACGGCGGGACTAGCCACGAGCAGTACTTC.

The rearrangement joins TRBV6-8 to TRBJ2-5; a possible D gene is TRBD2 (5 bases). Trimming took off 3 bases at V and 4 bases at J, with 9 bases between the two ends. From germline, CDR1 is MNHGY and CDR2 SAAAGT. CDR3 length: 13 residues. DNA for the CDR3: TGTGCCAGCAGTTATCTGCGGGCAGAGACCCAGTACTTC. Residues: CASSYLRAETQYF.

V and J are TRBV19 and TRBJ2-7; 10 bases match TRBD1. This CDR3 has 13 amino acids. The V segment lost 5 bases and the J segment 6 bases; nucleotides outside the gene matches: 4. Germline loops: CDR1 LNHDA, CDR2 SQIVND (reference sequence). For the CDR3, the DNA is TGTGCCAGTAGTTCAAGGACAGGGGGCGAGCAGTACTTC. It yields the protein CASSSRTGGEQYF. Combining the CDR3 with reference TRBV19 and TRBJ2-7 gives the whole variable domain DGGITQSPKYLFRKEGQNVTLSCEQNLNHDAMYWYRQDPGQGLRLIYYSQIVNDFQKGDIAEGYSVSREKKESFPLTVTSAQKNPTAFYLCASSSRTGGEQYFGPGTRLTVT.

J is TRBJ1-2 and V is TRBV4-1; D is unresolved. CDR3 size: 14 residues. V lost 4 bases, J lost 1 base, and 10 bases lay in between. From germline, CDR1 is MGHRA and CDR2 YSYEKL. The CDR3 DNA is TGCGCCAGCAGCCCCGAGGAGGTTAACTATGGCTACACCTTC. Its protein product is CASSPEEVNYGYTF.

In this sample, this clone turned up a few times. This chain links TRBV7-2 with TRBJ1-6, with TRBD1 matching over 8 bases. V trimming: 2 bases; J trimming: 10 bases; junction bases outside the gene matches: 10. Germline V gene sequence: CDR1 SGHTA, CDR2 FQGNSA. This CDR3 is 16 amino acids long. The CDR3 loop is CASSLFRTDRASPLHF. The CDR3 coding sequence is TGTGCCAGCAGCTTATTTAGGACGGACAGGGCCTCACCCCTCCACTTT.

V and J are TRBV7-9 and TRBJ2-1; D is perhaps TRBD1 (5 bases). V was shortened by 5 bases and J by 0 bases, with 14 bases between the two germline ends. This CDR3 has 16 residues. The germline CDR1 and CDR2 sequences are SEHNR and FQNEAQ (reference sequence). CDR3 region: CASSPRQLSSYNEQFF. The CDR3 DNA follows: TGTGCCAGCAGCCCGAGACAGTTGAGCTCCTACAATGAGCAGTTCTTC.

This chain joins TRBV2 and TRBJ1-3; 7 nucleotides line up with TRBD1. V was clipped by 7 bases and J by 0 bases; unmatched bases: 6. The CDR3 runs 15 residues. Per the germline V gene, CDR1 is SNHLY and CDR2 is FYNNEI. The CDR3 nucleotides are TGTGCCAGCACTGGACAGGCCAACTCTGGAAACACCATATATTTT. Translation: CASTGQANSGNTIYF.

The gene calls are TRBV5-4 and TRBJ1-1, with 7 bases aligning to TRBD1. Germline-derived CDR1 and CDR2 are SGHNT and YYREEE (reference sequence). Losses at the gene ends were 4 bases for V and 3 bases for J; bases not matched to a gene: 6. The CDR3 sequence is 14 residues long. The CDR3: CASSERTGDTEAFF. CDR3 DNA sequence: TGTGCCAGCAGCGAGAGAACAGGGGACACTGAAGCTTTCTTT.

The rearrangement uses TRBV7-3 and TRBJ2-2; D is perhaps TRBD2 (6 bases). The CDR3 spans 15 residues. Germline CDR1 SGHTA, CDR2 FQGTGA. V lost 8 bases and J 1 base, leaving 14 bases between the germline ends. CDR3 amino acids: CASGMGGGNTGELFF. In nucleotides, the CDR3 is TGTGCCAGCGGGATGGGGGGAGGGAACACCGGGGAGCTGTTTTTT.

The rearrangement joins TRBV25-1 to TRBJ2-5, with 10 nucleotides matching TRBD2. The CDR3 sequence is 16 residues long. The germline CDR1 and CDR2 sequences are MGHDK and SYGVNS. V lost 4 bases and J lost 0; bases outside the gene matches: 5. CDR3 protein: CASSASLAGYQETQYF. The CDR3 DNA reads TGTGCCAGCAGTGCCTCACTAGCGGGGTACCAAGAGACCCAGTACTTC.

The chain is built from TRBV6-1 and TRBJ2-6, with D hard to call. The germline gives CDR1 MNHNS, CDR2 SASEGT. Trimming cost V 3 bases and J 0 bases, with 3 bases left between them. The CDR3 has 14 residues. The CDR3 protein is CASSDNSGANVLTF. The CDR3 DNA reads TGTGCCAGCAGTGATAACTCTGGGGCCAACGTCCTGACTTTC.

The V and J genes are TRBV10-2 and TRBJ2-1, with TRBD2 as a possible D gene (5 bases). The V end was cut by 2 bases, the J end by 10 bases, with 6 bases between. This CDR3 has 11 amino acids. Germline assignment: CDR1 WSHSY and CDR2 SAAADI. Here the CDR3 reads CASSEREEQFF. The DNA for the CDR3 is TGCGCCAGCAGTGAGAGGGAGGAGCAGTTCTTC.

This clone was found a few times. The CDR3 reads CASSQWTSSTGELFF. CDR3 DNA sequence: TGCGCCAGCAGCCAATGGACTAGCAGCACCGGGGAGCTGTTTTTT. V is TRBV4-1 and J is TRBJ2-2; 8 bases map to TRBD2. The CDR3 consists of 15 residues. The germline CDR1 and CDR2 sequences are MGHRA and YSYEKL. V shed 2 bases, J shed 4 bases, and the junction held 3 bases outside the gene matches.

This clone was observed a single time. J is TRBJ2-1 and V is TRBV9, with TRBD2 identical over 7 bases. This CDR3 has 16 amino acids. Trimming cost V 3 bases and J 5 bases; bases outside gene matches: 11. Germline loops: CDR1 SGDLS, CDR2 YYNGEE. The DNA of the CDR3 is TGTGCCAGCAGCGCGTCGGGGGGACGAATGGACAATGAGCAGTTCTTC. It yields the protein CASSASGGRMDNEQFF. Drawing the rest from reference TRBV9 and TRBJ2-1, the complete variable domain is DSGVTQTPKHLITATGQRVTLRCSPRSGDLSVYWYQQSLDQGLQFLIQYYNGEERAKGNILERFSAQQFPDLHSELNLSSLELGDSALYFCASSASGGRMDNEQFFGPGTRLTVL.

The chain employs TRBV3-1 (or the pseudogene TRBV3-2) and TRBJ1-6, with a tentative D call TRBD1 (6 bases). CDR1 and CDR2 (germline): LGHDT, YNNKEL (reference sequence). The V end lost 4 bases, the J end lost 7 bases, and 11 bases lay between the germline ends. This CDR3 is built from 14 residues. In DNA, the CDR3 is TGTGCCAGCAGCCGACAGGCGGAAAATTCACCCCTCCACTTT. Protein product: CASSRQAENSPLHF.

The chain's CDR3 is CASADREYEQFF. The CDR3 DNA sequence: TGTGCCAGCGCGGACAGGGAGTATGAGCAGTTCTTC. This chain uses TRBV12-3 or TRBV12-4 with TRBJ2-1; 8 nucleotides agree with TRBD1. The ends lost 8 bases at V and 8 bases at J; junction bases unmatched: 5. CDR3 size: 12 residues.

CDR3 sequence: CASSQGGLAGSGELFF. The DNA for the CDR3 is TGTGCCAGCAGCCAAGGGGGACTAGCAGGGTCCGGGGAGCTGTTTTTT. The chain carries TRBV3-1 (or the pseudogene TRBV3-2) and TRBJ2-2, with 9 bases fitting TRBD2. Germline loops: CDR1 LGHDT, CDR2 YNNKEL (reference sequence). CDR3 length equals 16 residues. Trimming removed 1 base from V and 6 bases from J; junction bases left unmatched: 6.

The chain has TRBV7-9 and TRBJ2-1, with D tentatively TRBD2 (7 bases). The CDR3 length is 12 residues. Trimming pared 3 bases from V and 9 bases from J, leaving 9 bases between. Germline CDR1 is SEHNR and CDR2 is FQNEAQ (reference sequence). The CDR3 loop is CASSFRGGEQFF. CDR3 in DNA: TGTGCCAGCAGCTTTAGGGGGGGTGAGCAGTTCTTC.

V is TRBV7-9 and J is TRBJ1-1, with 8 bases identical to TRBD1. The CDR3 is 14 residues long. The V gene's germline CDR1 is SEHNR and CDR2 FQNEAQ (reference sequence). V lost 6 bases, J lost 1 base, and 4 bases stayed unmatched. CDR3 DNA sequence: TGTGCCAGCAGAGCCGGGACAGGGAACACTGAAGCTTTCTTT. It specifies CASRAGTGNTEAFF.